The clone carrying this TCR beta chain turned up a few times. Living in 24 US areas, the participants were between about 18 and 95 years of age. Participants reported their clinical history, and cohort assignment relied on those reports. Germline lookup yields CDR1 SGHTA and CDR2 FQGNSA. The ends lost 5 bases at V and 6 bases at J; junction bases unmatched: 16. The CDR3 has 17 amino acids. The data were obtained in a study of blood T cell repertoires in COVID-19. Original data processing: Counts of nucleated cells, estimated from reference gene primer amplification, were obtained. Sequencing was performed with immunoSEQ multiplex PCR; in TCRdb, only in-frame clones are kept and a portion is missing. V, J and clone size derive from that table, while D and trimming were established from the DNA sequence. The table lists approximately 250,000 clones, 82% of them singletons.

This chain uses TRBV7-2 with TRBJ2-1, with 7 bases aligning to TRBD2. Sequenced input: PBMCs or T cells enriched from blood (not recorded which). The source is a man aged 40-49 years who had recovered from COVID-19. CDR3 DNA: TGTGCCAGCAGCCCCAGGCGAGGACTAGATCGTGTCAATGAGCAGTTCTTC. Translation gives CASSPRRGLDRVNEQFF.